This passage covers 27 T cell receptor beta chains from one sample sequenced in a study of T cells in localized non-small cell lung cancer. The repertoire was sequenced with immunoSEQ multiplex PCR; TCRdb's copy has only in-frame clones and lacks some. Among 25,000 to 35,000 clones listed, 94% were seen once. Specimen: peripheral blood, collected before any cancer treatment. These receptors all stem from a woman between 35 and 75 years old with stage I lung adenocarcinoma.

The chain has TRBV2 and TRBJ2-4, with D possibly being TRBD2 (5 bases). Trimming cost V 10 bases and J 5 bases, with 27 bases left between them. The CDR3 sequence is 17 residues long. Germline assignment: CDR1 SNHLY and CDR2 FYNNEI. The CDR3 loop reads CATLHVEADQIENIQYF. CDR3 sequence (DNA): TGTGCCACCTTGCACGTGGAGGCCGACCAAATAGAAAACATTCAGTACTTC.

This sequence joins TRBV5-1 and TRBJ2-2, with 15 positions matching TRBD2. CDR3 size: 17 residues. J gave up 5 bases and V 4 bases, and 6 bases lay outside the gene matches. Germline loops: CDR1 SGHRS, CDR2 YFSETQ. CDR3 in amino acids: CASSPGLAGGLTGELFF. The CDR3 DNA reads as TGCGCCAGCAGCCCGGGACTAGCGGGAGGTTTAACCGGGGAGCTGTTTTTT.

The gene calls are TRBV18 and TRBJ2-5; no firm D call. The CDR3 length is 14 residues. Trimming removed 1 base at V and 1 base at J, with 7 bases between. The V gene's germline CDR1 is KGHSH and CDR2 LQKENI. The CDR3 sequence: CASSPRKGQETQYF. The CDR3 DNA reads as TGTGCCAGCTCACCACGTAAGGGCCAAGAGACCCAGTACTTC.

This sequence joins TRBV28 and TRBJ2-2; tentative D call: TRBD2 (6 bases). CDR1 MDHEN and CDR2 SYDVKM come from the germline V gene. This CDR3 spans 16 amino acids. The V end was cut by 6 bases, the J end by 1 base, with 15 bases between. CDR3 sequence: CASRLARDWNTGELFF. CDR3 nucleotides: TGTGCCAGCAGACTCGCCCGGGACTGGAACACCGGGGAGCTGTTTTTT.

This chain uses TRBV6-1 with TRBJ1-5; tentatively, D is TRBD1 (5 bases). CDR1 and CDR2 from the germline V gene are MNHNS and SASEGT. Trimming removed 6 bases at V and 2 bases at J, with 8 bases between. The CDR3 has 13 residues. The CDR3 coding sequence is TGTGCCAGCAGGACAGTACGCAATCAGCCCCAGCATTTT. It encodes CASRTVRNQPQHF.

V usage is TRBV6-6 and J usage is TRBJ1-1; 7 positions match TRBD1. The V gene's germline CDR1 is MNHNY and CDR2 SVGAGI (reference sequence). Trimming took 7 bases from V and 3 from J; bases not matched to a gene: 5. This CDR3 contains 13 residues. This CDR3 reads CASTRDSYTEAFF. CDR3 sequence (DNA): TGTGCCAGCACTAGGGACAGCTACACTGAAGCTTTCTTT.

This clone was seen just once. The rearrangement uses TRBV28 and TRBJ1-2; tentative D call: TRBD1 (5 bases). The CDR3 has 13 amino acids. CDR1 is MDHEN and CDR2 is SYDVKM in the germline V gene. Trimming cost V 3 bases and J 2 bases, with 7 bases left between them. CDR3 sequence (DNA): TGTGCCAGCAGTTTTAACAGGAACTATGGCTACACCTTC. This sequence encodes CASSFNRNYGYTF.

The rearrangement uses TRBV5-1 and TRBJ2-7, with 10 positions matching TRBD1. V gave up 4 bases and J gave up 1 base; unmatched junction bases: 5. CDR3 length: 15 residues. Germline CDR1 reads SGHRS; CDR2 reads YFSETQ. CDR3 in DNA: TGCGCCAGCAGCCTGGGACAGGGGAAGTCCTACGAGCAGTACTTC. The encoded protein is CASSLGQGKSYEQYF.

V and J are TRBV11-3 and TRBJ2-3; 13 positions agree with TRBD2. Germline V gene data show CDR1 as SGHNT and CDR2 as YENEEA. J lost 6 bases, V lost 5 bases, and 14 bases had no gene match. The CDR3 has 18 amino acids. The CDR3, as DNA: TGTGCCAGCAGCCCCGCTCGGACTAGCGGGGGTCCAATGGATACGCAGTATTTT. It encodes CASSPARTSGGPMDTQYF.

The J gene is TRBJ1-1, the V gene TRBV5-6, with D unclear. CDR3 length equals 13 residues. CDR1 and CDR2 from the germline V gene are SGHDT and YYEEEE. V lost 4 bases, J lost 10 bases, and 17 bases lay in between. The CDR3 loop is CASSHGLPRGAFF. CDR3 DNA sequence: TGTGCCAGCAGCCATGGCTTGCCCCGTGGAGCTTTCTTT.

Remarks on this clone: The identical CDR3 is also encoded by other nucleotide sequences in the sample. This sequence joins TRBV18 and TRBJ2-4; possibly TRBD1 for D (6 bases). Germline values: CDR1 KGHSH, CDR2 LQKENI. This CDR3 has 17 amino acids. V gave up 3 bases and J gave up 9 bases, with 24 bases separating them. The CDR3 here is CASSPPSLGSEGGIQYF. The CDR3 DNA reads as TGTGCCAGCTCACCGCCGAGCCTGGGGAGCGAAGGGGGCATTCAGTACTTC.

This chain joins TRBV7-3 and TRBJ1-1; TRBD1 matches 7 bases. This CDR3 has 14 amino acids. J lost 6 bases, V lost 5 bases, and 9 bases had no gene match. The germline CDR1 and CDR2 sequences are SGHTA and FQGTGA. The DNA of the CDR3 is TGTGCCAGCAGCCTACAGGGGCAAGGCGCTGAAGCTTTCTTT. Translating it yields CASSLQGQGAEAFF. Filled out from reference TRBV7-3 and TRBJ1-1, the complete variable domain reads GAGVSQTPSNKVTEKGKYVELRCDPISGHTALYWYRQSLGQGPEFLIYFQGTGAADDSGLPNDRFFAVRPEGSVSTLKIQRTERGDSAVYLCASSLQGQGAEAFFGQGTRLTVV.

Here the CDR3 DNA reads TGCGCCAGCAGCTCCTTAGCGACAGATACGCAGTATTTT. It codes for CASSSLATDTQYF. This chain connects TRBV5-1 to TRBJ2-3; perhaps TRBD2 as D (5 bases). The CDR3 is 13 amino acids. Trimming took off 3 bases at V and 3 bases at J, with 8 bases between the two ends. Germline assignment: CDR1 SGHRS and CDR2 YFSETQ.

In DNA, the CDR3 is TGTGCCACCAGCAGAAAGCGTGGACCGACAAGGGGTACGCAGTATTTT. Protein sequence: CATSRKRGPTRGTQYF. This chain connects TRBV15 to TRBJ2-3, with D tentatively TRBD1 (5 bases). CDR3 length: 16 amino acids. V lost 2 bases, J lost 8 bases, and 20 bases lay in between. Germline V gene lookup returns CDR1 LNHNV and CDR2 YYDKDF (reference sequence). The full variable domain, with the rest looked up from reference TRBV15 and TRBJ2-3, is DAMVIQNPRYQVTQFGKPVTLSCSQTLNHNVMYWYQQKSSQAPKLLFHYYDKDFNNEADTPDNFQSRRPNTSFCFLDIRSPGLGDTAMYLCATSRKRGPTRGTQYFGPGTRLTVL.

V and J are TRBV18 and TRBJ2-5, with D hard to call. The germline CDR1 and CDR2 sequences are KGHSH and LQKENI. The CDR3 has 13 amino acids. Trimming shortened V by 2 bases and J by 0 bases, and 4 bases separated the two germline ends. The CDR3 DNA sequence: TGTGCCAGCTCACCAACTGACCAAGAGACCCAGTACTTC. It translates to CASSPTDQETQYF.

The chain recombines TRBV18 with TRBJ1-4; no clear D. Trimming took 3 bases from V and 7 from J, leaving 18 bases between them. The germline V gene has CDR1 KGHSH and CDR2 LQKENI. The CDR3 spans 16 residues. The CDR3 coding sequence is TGTGCCAGCTCACCTAACAAATTGGGGTTGGGTGAAAAACTGTTTTTT. This encodes CASSPNKLGLGEKLFF.

V gene TRBV4-1 combines with J gene TRBJ1-2; D call uncertain. Germline V CDR1 and CDR2: MGHRA, YSYEKL. The CDR3 consists of 15 residues. Trimming took 0 bases from V and 0 from J, leaving 8 bases between them. The chain's CDR3 is CASSQEGVTNYGYTF. CDR3 bases: TGCGCCAGCAGCCAAGAGGGAGTTACTAACTATGGCTACACCTTC.

This chain joins TRBV7-8 and TRBJ2-2; D is uncertain. In germline, CDR1 is SGHVS, CDR2 FQNEAQ. CDR3 length equals 11 residues. With 6 bases removed from V and 8 bases from J, the gap between germline ends came to 7 bases. The CDR3 region has the DNA TGTGCCAGCAGACTACAGGGGGAGCTGTTTTTT. It specifies CASRLQGELFF.

The J gene is TRBJ2-3, the V gene TRBV28; 11 bases fit TRBD2. The CDR3 runs to 17 residues. J gave up 8 bases and V 5 bases, and 15 bases lay outside the gene matches. Germline V gene sequence: CDR1 MDHEN, CDR2 SYDVKM. CDR3 protein: CASSTSSGGPAGGTQYF. CDR3 DNA sequence: TGTGCCAGCAGTACATCTAGCGGGGGGCCTGCTGGGGGTACGCAGTATTTT.

V and J are TRBV6-1 and TRBJ1-4; D possibly corresponds to TRBD1 (6 bases). CDR3 size: 15 residues. Trimming left V 2 bases short and J 5 bases short, with 12 bases between. The germline CDR1 and CDR2 sequences are MNHNS and SASEGT. CDR3 region: CASSELGASNEKLFF. CDR3 DNA sequence: TGTGCCAGCAGTGAACTGGGGGCTTCGAATGAAAAACTGTTTTTT.

The table lists this clone with a count of one. This chain connects TRBV5-8 to TRBJ1-1; maybe TRBD1 (5 bases). Germline V lookup: CDR1 SGHTS, CDR2 YDEGEE. The CDR3 spans 14 residues. Trimming stripped 0 bases from V and 0 bases from J, with 6 bases between. The CDR3 spells CASSLVGVNTEAFF. For the CDR3, the DNA is TGTGCCAGCAGCTTGGTAGGGGTGAACACTGAAGCTTTCTTT.

The V and J genes are TRBV18 and TRBJ2-2; D perhaps matches TRBD1 (6 bases). The germline CDR1 and CDR2 sequences are KGHSH and LQKENI. The CDR3 is 16 amino acids. V was cut by 2 bases and J by 0 bases, with 10 bases left in between. In nucleotides, the CDR3 is TGTGCCAGCTCACCAATCGGGACATCGAACACCGGGGAGCTGTTTTTT. This codes for CASSPIGTSNTGELFF.

CDR3 region: CASSRSHGELFF. CDR3 in DNA: TGTGCCAGCAGTAGGTCCCATGGGGAGCTGTTTTTT. This chain links TRBV6-5 with TRBJ2-2; D remains ambiguous. The CDR3 is 12 amino acids. The germline CDR1 and CDR2 sequences are MNHEY and SVGAGI. V gave up 5 bases and J gave up 8 bases, with 9 bases separating them.

This chain connects TRBV20-1 to TRBJ1-3; D unresolved. Germline loops: CDR1 DFQATT, CDR2 SNEGSKA (reference sequence). The CDR3 length is 11 residues. Trimming cost V 6 bases and J 2 bases, with 5 bases left between them. DNA of the CDR3: TGCAGTGCCTCGGCTGGAAACACCATATATTTT. It specifies CSASAGNTIYF.

This sequence joins TRBV7-2 and TRBJ2-7; possibly TRBD2 for D (5 bases). This CDR3 has 13 residues. Trimming took off 3 bases at V and 1 base at J, with 7 bases between the two ends. The germline gives CDR1 SGHTA, CDR2 FQGNSA. CDR3 nucleotides: TGTGCCAGCAGCTTCTCGGGGTCCTACGAGCAGTACTTC. Its translation is CASSFSGSYEQYF.

The chain carries TRBV7-8 and TRBJ2-7; D gene ambiguous. Germline V lookup: CDR1 SGHVS, CDR2 FQNEAQ. Trimming took 5 bases from V and 0 from J, leaving 14 bases between them. CDR3 length equals 15 residues. The DNA for the CDR3 is TGTGCCAGCAGCCCCTTGGGCCGTCACTCCTACGAGCAGTACTTC. Amino acids: CASSPLGRHSYEQYF.

The V and J genes are TRBV14 and TRBJ2-3; 12 bases are shared with TRBD2. V dropped 3 bases and J dropped 5; count of bases not matched to a gene: 6. CDR3 length: 16 residues. Germline loops: CDR1 SGHDN, CDR2 FVKESK. The CDR3 here is CASSQQLAGGGDTQYF. CDR3 sequence (DNA): TGTGCCAGCAGCCAGCAACTAGCGGGAGGAGGAGATACGCAGTATTTT.